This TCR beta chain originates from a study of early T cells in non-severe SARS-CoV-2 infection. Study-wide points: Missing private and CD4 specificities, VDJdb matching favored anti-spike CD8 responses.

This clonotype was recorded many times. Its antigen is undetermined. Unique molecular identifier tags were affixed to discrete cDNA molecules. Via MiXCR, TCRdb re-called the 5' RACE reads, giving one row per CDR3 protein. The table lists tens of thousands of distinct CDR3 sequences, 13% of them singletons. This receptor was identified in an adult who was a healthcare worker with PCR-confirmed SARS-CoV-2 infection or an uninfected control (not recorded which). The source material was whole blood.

The CDR3 loop reads CASSMNRGSETQYF. CDR3 DNA: TGTGCCAGCAGCATGAACAGGGGGTCGGAGACCCAGTACTTC. The rearrangement uses TRBV7-2 and TRBJ2-5, with 8 bases fitting TRBD1. Germline CDR1 reads SGHTA; CDR2 reads FQGNSA. V gave up 5 bases and J gave up 5 bases; unmatched junction bases: 7. CDR3 length: 14 residues.